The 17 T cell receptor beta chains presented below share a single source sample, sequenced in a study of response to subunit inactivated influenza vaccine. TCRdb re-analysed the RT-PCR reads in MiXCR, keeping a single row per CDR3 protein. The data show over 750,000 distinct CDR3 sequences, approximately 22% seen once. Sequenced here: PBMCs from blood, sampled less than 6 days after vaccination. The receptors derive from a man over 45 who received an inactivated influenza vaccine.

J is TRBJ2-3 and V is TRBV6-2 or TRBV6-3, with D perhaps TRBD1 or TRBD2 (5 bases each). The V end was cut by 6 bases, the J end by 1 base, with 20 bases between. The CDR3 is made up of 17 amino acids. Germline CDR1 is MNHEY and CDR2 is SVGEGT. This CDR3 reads CASRKVILQGRTDTQYF. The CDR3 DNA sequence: TGTGCCAGCAGAAAAGTTATCCTTCAGGGACGCACAGATACGCAGTATTTT.

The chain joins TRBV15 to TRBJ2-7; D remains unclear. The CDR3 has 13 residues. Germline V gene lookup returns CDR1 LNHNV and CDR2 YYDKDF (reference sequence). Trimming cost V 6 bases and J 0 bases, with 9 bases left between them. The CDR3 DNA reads TGTGCCACCAGTCAGCAGAGCTCCTACGAGCAGTACTTC. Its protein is CATSQQSSYEQYF.

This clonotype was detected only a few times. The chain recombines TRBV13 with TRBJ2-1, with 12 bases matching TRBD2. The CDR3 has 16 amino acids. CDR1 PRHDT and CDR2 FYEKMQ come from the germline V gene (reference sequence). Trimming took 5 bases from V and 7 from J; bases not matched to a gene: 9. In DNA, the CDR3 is TGTGCCAGCAGCGGAAGGACTAGCGGGACCTGGAATGAGCAGTTCTTC. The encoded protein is CASSGRTSGTWNEQFF. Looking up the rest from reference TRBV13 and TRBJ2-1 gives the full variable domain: AAGVIQSPRHLIKEKRETATLKCYPIPRHDTVYWYQQGPGQDPQFLISFYEKMQSDKGSIPDRFSAQQFSDYHSELNMSSLELGDSALYFCASSGRTSGTWNEQFFGPGTRLTVL.

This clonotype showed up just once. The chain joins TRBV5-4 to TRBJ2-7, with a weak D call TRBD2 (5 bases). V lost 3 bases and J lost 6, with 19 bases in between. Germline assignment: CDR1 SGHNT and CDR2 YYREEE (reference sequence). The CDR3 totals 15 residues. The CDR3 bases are TGTGCCAGCAGCTCCTTCGGACTTATGACCTTCGAGCAGTACTTC. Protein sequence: CASSSFGLMTFEQYF.

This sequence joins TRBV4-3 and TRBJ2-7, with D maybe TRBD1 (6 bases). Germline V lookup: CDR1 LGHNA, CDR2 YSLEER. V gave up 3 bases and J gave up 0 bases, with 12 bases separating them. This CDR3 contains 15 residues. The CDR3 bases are TGCGCCAGCAGCCAGTACGGACAGAGCTCCTACGAGCAGTACTTC. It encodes CASSQYGQSSYEQYF.

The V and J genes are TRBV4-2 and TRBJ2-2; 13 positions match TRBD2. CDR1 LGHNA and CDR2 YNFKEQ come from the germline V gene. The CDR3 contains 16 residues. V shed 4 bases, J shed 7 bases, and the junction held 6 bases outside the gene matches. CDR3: CASSPAGLAGVGELFF. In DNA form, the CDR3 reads TGTGCCAGCAGCCCTGCCGGACTAGCGGGGGTCGGGGAGCTGTTTTTT.

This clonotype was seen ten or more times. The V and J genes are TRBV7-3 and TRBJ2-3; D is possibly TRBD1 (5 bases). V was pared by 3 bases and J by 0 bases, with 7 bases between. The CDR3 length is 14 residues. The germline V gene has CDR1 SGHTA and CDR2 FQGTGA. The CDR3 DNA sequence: TGTGCCAGCAGCTTTGGGGCTAGCACAGATACGCAGTATTTT. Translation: CASSFGASTDTQYF.

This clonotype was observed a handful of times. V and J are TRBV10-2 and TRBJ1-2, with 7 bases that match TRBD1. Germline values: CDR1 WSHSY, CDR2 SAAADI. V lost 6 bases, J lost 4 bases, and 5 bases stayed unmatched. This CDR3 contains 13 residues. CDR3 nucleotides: TGCGCCAGCAGCCCGGGACAGACCTATGGCTACACCTTC. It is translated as CASSPGQTYGYTF.

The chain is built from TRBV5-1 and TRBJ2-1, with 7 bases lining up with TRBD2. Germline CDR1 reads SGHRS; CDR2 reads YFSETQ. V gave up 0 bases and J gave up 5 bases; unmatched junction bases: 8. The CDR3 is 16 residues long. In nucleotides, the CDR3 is TGCGCCAGCAGCTTGGCCGTGGCGGGAGTAAACAATGAGCAGTTCTTC. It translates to CASSLAVAGVNNEQFF.

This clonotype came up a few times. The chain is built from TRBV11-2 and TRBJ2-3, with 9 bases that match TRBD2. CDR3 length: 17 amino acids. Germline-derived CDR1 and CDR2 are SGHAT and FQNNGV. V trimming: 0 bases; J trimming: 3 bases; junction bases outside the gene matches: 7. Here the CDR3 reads CASSLDDPSGVTDTQYF. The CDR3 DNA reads TGTGCCAGCAGCTTAGATGATCCTAGCGGGGTGACAGATACGCAGTATTTT.

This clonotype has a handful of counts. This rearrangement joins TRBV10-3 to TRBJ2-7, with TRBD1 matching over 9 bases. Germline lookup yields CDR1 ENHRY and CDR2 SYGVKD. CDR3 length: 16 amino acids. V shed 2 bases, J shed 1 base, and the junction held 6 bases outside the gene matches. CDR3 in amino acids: CAISEGRQGVSYEQYF. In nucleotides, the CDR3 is TGTGCCATCAGTGAGGGAAGACAGGGGGTTTCCTACGAGCAGTACTTC.

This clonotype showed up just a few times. The CDR3 region is CASSPPGRDGQPQHF. The CDR3 nucleotides read TGTGCCAGCTCACCACCGGGCAGGGACGGACAGCCCCAGCATTTT. The chain uses TRBV18 and TRBJ1-5; possible D gene TRBD1, 5 bases. The CDR3 has 15 amino acids. Trimming removed 0 bases from V and 7 bases from J, with 13 bases in between. Germline V gene lookup returns CDR1 KGHSH and CDR2 LQKENI.

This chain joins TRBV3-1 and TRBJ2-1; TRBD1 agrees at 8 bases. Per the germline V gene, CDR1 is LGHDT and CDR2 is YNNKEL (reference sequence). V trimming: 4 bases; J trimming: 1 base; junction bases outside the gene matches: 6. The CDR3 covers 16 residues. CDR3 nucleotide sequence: TGTGCCAGCAGCCGGTTAAGGGACAGGTCCTACAATGAGCAGTTCTTC. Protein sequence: CASSRLRDRSYNEQFF.

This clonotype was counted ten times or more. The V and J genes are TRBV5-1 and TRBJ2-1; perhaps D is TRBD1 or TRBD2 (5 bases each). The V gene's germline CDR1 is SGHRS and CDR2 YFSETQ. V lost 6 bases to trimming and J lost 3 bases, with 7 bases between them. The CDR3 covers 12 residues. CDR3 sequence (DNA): TGCGCCAGCACAGGGAGCTACAATGAGCAGTTCTTC. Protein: CASTGSYNEQFF.

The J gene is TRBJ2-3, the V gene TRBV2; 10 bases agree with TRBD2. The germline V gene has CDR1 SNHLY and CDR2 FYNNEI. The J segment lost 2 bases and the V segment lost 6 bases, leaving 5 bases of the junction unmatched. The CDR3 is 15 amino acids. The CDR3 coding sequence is TGTGCCAGCAGGGCCCTAGCGGGAGTCACAGATACGCAGTATTTT. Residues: CASRALAGVTDTQYF.

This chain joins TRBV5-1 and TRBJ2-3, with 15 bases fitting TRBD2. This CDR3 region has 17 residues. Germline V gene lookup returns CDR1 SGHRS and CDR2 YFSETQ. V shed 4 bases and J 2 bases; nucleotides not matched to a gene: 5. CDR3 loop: CASSMGLAGGSTDTQYF. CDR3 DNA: TGCGCCAGCAGCATGGGACTAGCGGGGGGATCCACAGATACGCAGTATTTT.

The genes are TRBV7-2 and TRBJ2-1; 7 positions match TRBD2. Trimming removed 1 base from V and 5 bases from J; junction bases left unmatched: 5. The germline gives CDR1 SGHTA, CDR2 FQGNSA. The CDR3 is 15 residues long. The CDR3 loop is CASSLDSGINNEQFF. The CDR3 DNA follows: TGTGCCAGCAGCTTAGACAGCGGGATCAACAATGAGCAGTTCTTC.